This entry describes one T cell receptor (beta chain). Its binding antigen is unknown. No base quality information exists; no much larger clone differs at one position. This sample is drawn from a study of blood T cell repertoires in COVID-19 (dated by TCRdb to 2020 to 2022). About the full investigation: Samples covering the acute and convalescent phases of COVID-19 were provided by collaborators in the United States, Italy and Spain. The prospective study material was composed of cDNA or gDNA derived from T cells, B-cell-depleted T cells, or PBMCs. Subjects who had been exposed to COVID-19, were actively infected with it, or had recovered from it provided the deeply sampled blood TCRbeta repertoires that made up the dataset. A freely available public database, intended as a resource for researchers studying the immune response to SARS-CoV-2, is where the repertoires were released. Samples came from the ongoing ImmuneRACE study (first 160 participants) plus 1,254 subjects from 6 global collaborators. A de-identified subject ID, COVID-19 status, age in years and sex were almost always included in the sample metadata. Where HLA class I and class II types were available, the types were taken from metadata supplied by the sample provider, not from assay-based typing.

TCRbeta CDR3 regions were amplified from genomic DNA using the immunoSEQ Assay, a bias-controlled multiplex PCR. Per the original workflow: The number of nucleated cells in each sample was estimated from the amplification of reference gene primers within the assay. Sequence reads were collapsed and filtered to measure the absolute abundance of every unique TCRbeta CDR3 rearrangement. For each sample, productive Simpson clonality was calculated by taking the square root of Simpson's diversity index across productive rearrangements. Entries here come from immuneACCESS through TCRdb and include only in-frame sequences with V and J called. Some clones fail to appear in such tables; in the studies checked, an unresolved V gene covers under half of the shortfall, and the cause of the remainder is unknown. That table supplies the V and J calls and clone size; D and trimming were determined from the DNA. The sample profile shows under 55,000 clones; over 85% of them were found once. Jointly, the top ten make up approximately 4% of the sample.

The investigation overall reported the following: How much clinical and demographic metadata was included differed by source and by participant, and the metadata was provided uncurated.

Its CDR3 holds 16 amino acids, cysteine through phenylalanine. The kept DNA is CDR3 alone, 48 bases in frame from the first base. CDR1 and CDR2, looked up from the germline V gene, are MGHDK and SYGVNS. Trimming removed 3 bases from V and 4 bases from J; the gene matches leave 7 bases unexplained. Collaborating institutions collected whole blood in K2EDTA tubes following their own protocols. Collaborator samples were shipped for TCRbeta analysis as frozen whole blood, isolated PBMCs, or DNA extracted from either sample type. The sequencing sample was made of peripheral blood. The source of this sequence is a human donor in a cohort sampled during active COVID-19. The V and J genes are TRBV25-1 and TRBJ2-1, with 9 bases in between that match TRBD2. The nucleotides read TGTGCCAGCAGTGACCGTGCGGGAGGGCCATACAATGAGCAGTTCTTC. This translates into CASSDRAGGPYNEQFF.